The following is a T cell receptor beta chain sequence with its context. Deletions cut 5 bases from V and 0 bases from J, with 13 bases between. CDR1 is SGHVS, CDR2 FQNEAQ, per germline. This CDR3 spans 15 amino acids. The source of the sample is a study of control samples from healthy donors and cancer patients. TCRdb's table, derived via immunoSEQ multiplex PCR, lists solely in-frame clones and lacks some. This table holds fewer than 90,000 clones, around 94% found once. The chain joins TRBV7-8 to TRBJ1-1, with a weak D call TRBD1 (5 bases). The clonotype originates from a woman aged 40 to 50 in good health. Specimen: blood. The CDR3 nucleotides read TGTGCCAGCAGCATACGATCGACAGTGAACACTGAAGCTTTCTTT. As protein: CASSIRSTVNTEAFF.